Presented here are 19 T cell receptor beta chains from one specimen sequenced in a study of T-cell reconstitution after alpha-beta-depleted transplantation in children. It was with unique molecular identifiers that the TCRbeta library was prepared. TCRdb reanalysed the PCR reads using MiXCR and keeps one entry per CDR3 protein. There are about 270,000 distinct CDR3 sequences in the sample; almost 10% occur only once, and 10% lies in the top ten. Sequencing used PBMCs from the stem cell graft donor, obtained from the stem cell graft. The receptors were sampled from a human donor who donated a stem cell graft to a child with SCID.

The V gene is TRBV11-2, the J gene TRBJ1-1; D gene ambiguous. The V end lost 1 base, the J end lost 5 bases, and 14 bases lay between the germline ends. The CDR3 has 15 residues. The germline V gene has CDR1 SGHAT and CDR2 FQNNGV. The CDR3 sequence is CASSLGAQTGTEAFF. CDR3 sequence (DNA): TGTGCCAGCAGCTTAGGAGCCCAGACGGGGACTGAAGCTTTCTTT.

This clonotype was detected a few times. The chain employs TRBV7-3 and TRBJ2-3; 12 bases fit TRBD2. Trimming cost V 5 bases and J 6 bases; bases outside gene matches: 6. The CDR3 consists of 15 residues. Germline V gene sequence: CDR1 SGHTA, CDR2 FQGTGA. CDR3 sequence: CASSAAGTSGDTQYF. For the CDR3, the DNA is TGTGCCAGCAGCGCAGCCGGGACTAGCGGGGATACGCAGTATTTT.

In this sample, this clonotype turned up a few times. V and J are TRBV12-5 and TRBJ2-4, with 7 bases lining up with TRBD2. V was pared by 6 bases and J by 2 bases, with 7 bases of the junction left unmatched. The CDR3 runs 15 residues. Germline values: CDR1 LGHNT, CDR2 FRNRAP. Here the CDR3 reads CASGPVGGTKNIQYF. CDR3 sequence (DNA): TGTGCTAGTGGCCCCGTGGGGGGGACCAAAAACATTCAGTACTTC.

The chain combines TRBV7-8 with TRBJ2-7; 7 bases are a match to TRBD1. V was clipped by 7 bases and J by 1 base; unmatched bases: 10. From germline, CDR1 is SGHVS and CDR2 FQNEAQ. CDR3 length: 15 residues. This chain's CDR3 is CASNPGQWDSYEQYF. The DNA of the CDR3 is TGTGCCAGCAACCCGGGACAGTGGGATTCCTACGAGCAGTACTTC.

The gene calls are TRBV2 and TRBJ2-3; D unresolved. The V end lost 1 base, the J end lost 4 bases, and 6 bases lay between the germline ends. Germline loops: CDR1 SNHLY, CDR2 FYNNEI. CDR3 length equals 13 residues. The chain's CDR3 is CASSEVFADTQYF. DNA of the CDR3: TGTGCCAGCAGTGAAGTGTTCGCAGATACGCAGTATTTT. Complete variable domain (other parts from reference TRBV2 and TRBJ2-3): EPEVTQTPSHQVTQMGQEVILRCVPISNHLYFYWYRQILGQKVEFLVSFYNNEISEKSEIFDDQFSVERPDGSNFTLKIRSTKLEDSAMYFCASSEVFADTQYFGPGTRLTVL.

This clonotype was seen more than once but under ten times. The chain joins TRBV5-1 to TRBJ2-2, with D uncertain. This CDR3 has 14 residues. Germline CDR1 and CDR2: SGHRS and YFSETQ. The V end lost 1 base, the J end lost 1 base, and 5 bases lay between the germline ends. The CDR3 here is CASSLSMNTGELFF. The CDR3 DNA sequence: TGCGCCAGCAGCTTGTCAATGAACACCGGGGAGCTGTTTTTT.

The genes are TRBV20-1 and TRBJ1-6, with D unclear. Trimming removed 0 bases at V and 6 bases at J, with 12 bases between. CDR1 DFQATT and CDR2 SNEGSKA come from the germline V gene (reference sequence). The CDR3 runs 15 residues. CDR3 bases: TGCAGTGCTAGAGATTTGGGAGAGCCTAATTCACCCCTCCACTTT. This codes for CSARDLGEPNSPLHF.

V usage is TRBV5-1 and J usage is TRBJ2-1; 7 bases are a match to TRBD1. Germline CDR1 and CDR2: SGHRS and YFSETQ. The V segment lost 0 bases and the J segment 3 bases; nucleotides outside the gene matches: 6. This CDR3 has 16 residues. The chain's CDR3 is CASSLGRQGFYNEQFF. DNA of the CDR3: TGCGCCAGCAGCTTGGGGCGACAGGGTTTCTACAATGAGCAGTTCTTC.

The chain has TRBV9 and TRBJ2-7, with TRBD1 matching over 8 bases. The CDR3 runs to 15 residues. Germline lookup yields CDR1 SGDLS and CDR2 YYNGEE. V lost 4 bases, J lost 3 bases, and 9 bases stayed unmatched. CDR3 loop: CASSPHAGQGYEQYF. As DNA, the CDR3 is TGTGCCAGCAGCCCGCACGCCGGACAGGGCTACGAGCAGTACTTC.

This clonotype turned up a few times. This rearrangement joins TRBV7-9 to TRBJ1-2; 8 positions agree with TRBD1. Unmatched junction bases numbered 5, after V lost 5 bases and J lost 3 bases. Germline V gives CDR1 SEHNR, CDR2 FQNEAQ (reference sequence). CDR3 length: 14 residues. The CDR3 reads CASSPDRDHYGYTF. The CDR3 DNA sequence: TGTGCCAGCAGCCCGGACAGGGATCACTATGGCTACACCTTC.

CDR3 nucleotides: TGCGCCAGCAGTGAGGAGGTTAGTTACGAGCAGTACTTC. Protein sequence: CASSEEVSYEQYF. The V call is TRBV10-2, the J call TRBJ2-7; D unclear. Trimming left V 2 bases short and J 4 bases short, with 9 bases between. The CDR3 has 13 residues. From germline, CDR1 is WSHSY and CDR2 SAAADI.

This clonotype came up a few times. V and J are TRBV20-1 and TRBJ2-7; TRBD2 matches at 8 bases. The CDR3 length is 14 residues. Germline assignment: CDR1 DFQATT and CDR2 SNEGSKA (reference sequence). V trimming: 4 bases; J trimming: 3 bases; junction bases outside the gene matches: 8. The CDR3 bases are TGCAGTGCTATGAGGCGGGGGGCGAACTACGAGCAGTACTTC. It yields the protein CSAMRRGANYEQYF.

The CDR3 nucleotides read TGTGCCAGCCGTATGTCGGGAACAGGGGATGGAAACACCATATATTTT. It is translated as CASRMSGTGDGNTIYF. This sequence joins TRBV5-6 and TRBJ1-3; 7 bases fit TRBD1. Germline V CDR1 and CDR2: SGHDT, YYEEEE. V was clipped by 7 bases and J by 3 bases; unmatched bases: 13. The CDR3 consists of 16 residues.

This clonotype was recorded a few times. This CDR3 reads CSARASSGNTIYF. The CDR3 DNA sequence: TGCAGTGCTAGAGCCAGTAGCGGAAACACCATATATTTT. V usage is TRBV20-1 and J usage is TRBJ1-3; D is unresolved. The CDR3 sequence is 13 residues long. Germline V gene lookup returns CDR1 DFQATT and CDR2 SNEGSKA (reference sequence). V lost 1 base and J 4 bases, leaving 8 bases between the germline ends.

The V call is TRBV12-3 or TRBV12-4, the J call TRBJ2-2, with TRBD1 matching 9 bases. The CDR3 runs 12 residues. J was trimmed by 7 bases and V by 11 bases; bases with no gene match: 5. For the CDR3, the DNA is TGTGCCGCCGGGACAGGGATCGGGGAGCTGTTTTTT. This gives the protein CAAGTGIGELFF.

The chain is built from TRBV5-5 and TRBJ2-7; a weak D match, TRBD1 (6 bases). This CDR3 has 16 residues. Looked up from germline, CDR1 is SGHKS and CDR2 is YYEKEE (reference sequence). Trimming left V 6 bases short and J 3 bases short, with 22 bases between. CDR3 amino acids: CASTQLTQGSIYEQYF. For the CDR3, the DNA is TGTGCCAGCACCCAATTAACCCAGGGGAGTATCTACGAGCAGTACTTC.

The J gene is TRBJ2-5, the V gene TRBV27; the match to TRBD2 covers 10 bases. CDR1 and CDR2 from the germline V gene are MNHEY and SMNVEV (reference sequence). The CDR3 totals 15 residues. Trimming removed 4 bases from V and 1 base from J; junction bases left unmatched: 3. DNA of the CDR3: TGTGCCAGCAGTTGGACTAGCGGTGGCCAAGAGACCCAGTACTTC. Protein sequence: CASSWTSGGQETQYF.

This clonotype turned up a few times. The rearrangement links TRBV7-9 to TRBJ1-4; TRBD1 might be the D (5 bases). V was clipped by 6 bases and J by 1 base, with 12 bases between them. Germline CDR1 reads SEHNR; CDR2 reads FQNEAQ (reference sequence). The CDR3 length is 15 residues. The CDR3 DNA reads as TGTGCCAGCAGATCCCCGGGGGAAACTAATGAAAAACTGTTTTTT. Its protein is CASRSPGETNEKLFF.

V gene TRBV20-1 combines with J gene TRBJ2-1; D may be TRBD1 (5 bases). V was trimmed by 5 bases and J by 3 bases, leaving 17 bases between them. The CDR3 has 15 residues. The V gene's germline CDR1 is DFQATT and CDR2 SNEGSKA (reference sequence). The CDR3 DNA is TGCAGTGCTTCTAACTTCACTGACAGCTACAATGAGCAGTTCTTC. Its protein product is CSASNFTDSYNEQFF.